The sequence of this T cell receptor beta chain was determined in a study of blood T cells in healthy people across ages. For the second PCR, which ran for about 7 to 11 cycles, a sample-barcoded 5' primer and a J-beta primer mix were used. TCRdb recomputed calls from the 5' RACE reads with MiXCR, one row per CDR3 protein. Here the sample spans 550,000 to 700,000 distinct CDR3 sequences, 25% to 30% being singletons. This clonotype came up a few times. The antigen remains undetermined. Study conclusions and caveats: PBMCs went unsorted, and a conclusive naive versus antigen-experienced comparison was therefore prevented. Diversity was higher, and naive CD4+ cells more numerous, in long-lived donors than in aged donors.

The CDR3 has 14 residues. Germline V gene lookup returns CDR1 MNHEY and CDR2 SVGAGI. Deletions cut 6 bases from V and 2 bases from J, with 14 bases between. Sequencing was carried out using blood. V usage is TRBV6-5 and J usage is TRBJ2-7; no firm D call. The clonotype originates from a woman in her seventies in good health. The CDR3 region is CASSTPAPAYEQYF. Here the CDR3 DNA reads TGTGCCAGCAGCACCCCGGCCCCCGCCTACGAGCAGTACTTC.